The next 10 T cell receptor beta chains were all read from a single sample in a study of post-analysis software for immune sequencing data. Study-level findings and limits: Patients showed TRBV5-6, TRBV5-1 and TRBV20-1 among 4 or 5 TRBV segments more frequent than in controls.

Unique molecular identifiers were carried by the TCR beta cDNA libraries. Via MiXCR, TCRdb re-called the PCR reads, giving one row per CDR3 protein. The data contain around 710,000 distinct CDR3 sequences, about half of them singletons. These receptors have no known antigen. Sequencing was carried out using blood. The receptors derive from a girl aged 5 to 17 with multiple sclerosis.

The rearrangement uses TRBV10-3 and TRBJ2-5; a weak D match, TRBD2 (5 bases). V lost 0 bases and J 2 bases, leaving 13 bases between the germline ends. The CDR3 contains 16 residues. CDR1 ENHRY and CDR2 SYGVKD come from the germline V gene. The CDR3 loop reads CAISESRVGPQETQYF. The CDR3 nucleotides read TGTGCCATCAGTGAGTCGAGGGTAGGACCTCAAGAGACCCAGTACTTC.

With respect to this clonotype: This could be a read error, since a much larger clone is one nucleotide away. V is TRBV10-3 and J is TRBJ2-3, with 9 bases that match TRBD2. There are 15 residues in the CDR3. V was pared by 6 bases and J by 5 bases, with 9 bases of the junction left unmatched. CDR1 ENHRY and CDR2 SYGVKD come from the germline V gene. CDR3 nucleotides: TGTGCCATCAGAACGACTAGCGGCTTGCGAGATACGCAGTATTTT. Protein product: CAIRTTSGLRDTQYF.

This clonotype was seen a handful of times. The chain joins TRBV7-3 to TRBJ2-3; tentative D call: TRBD1 (6 bases). Deletions cut 2 bases from V and 1 base from J, with 13 bases between. This CDR3 has 16 amino acids. Germline V lookup: CDR1 SGHTA, CDR2 FQGTGA. CDR3 amino acids: CASSLDGAGGTDTQYF. CDR3 in DNA: TGTGCCAGCAGCTTAGACGGAGCAGGGGGCACAGATACGCAGTATTTT.

The sample holds one count of this clonotype. The V call is TRBV29-1, the J call TRBJ2-1; D possibly matches TRBD1 or TRBD2 (6 bases each). CDR1 and CDR2 (germline): SQVTM, ANQGSEA. The CDR3 sequence is 15 residues long. Trimming stripped 0 bases from V and 9 bases from J, with 18 bases between. The CDR3, as DNA: TGCAGCGTTGAAGATCCCCCGGGGGCGGACACTGAGCAGTTCTTC. This codes for CSVEDPPGADTEQFF.

The chain combines TRBV2 with TRBJ2-3; 10 bases map to TRBD2. V was clipped by 5 bases and J by 5 bases; unmatched bases: 7. Germline V gene data show CDR1 as SNHLY and CDR2 as FYNNEI. The CDR3 consists of 15 residues. The CDR3 DNA is TGTGCCAGCAGTCCCCTAGCGGGAGAGATAGATACGCAGTATTTT. Its protein is CASSPLAGEIDTQYF.

A few counts support this clonotype. The chain is built from TRBV4-2 and TRBJ2-7, with TRBD2 matching 9 bases. Trimming at V came to 0 bases and at J to 2 bases, leaving 5 bases not matched to a gene. This CDR3 has 16 residues. Germline CDR1 LGHNA, CDR2 YNFKEQ. CDR3 bases: TGTGCCAGCAGCCAAGATGCGGGAGGGGCAACCTACGAGCAGTACTTC. Protein sequence: CASSQDAGGATYEQYF.

The chain couples TRBV7-9 to TRBJ2-3; D not certain. Germline assignment: CDR1 SEHNR and CDR2 FQNEAQ (reference sequence). The V end was cut by 5 bases, the J end by 2 bases, with 17 bases between. There are 16 residues in the CDR3. The CDR3 spells CASSPLSGPSTDTQYF. As DNA, the CDR3 is TGTGCCAGCAGCCCCCTCTCTGGCCCCTCCACAGATACGCAGTATTTT.

The rearrangement uses TRBV7-9 and TRBJ2-1; 10 nucleotides match TRBD2. CDR1 and CDR2 (germline): SEHNR, FQNEAQ (reference sequence). J gave up 8 bases and V 4 bases, and 2 bases lay outside the gene matches. The CDR3 loop spans 13 amino acids. CDR3 sequence: CASSSGLAYEQFF. Here the CDR3 DNA reads TGTGCCAGCAGCTCGGGACTAGCGTATGAGCAGTTCTTC.

This clonotype has more than one count but fewer than ten. The chain joins TRBV29-1 to TRBJ1-4; 7 nucleotides align to TRBD1. The V and J ends lost 6 bases and 4 bases, in that order; junction bases with no gene match: 8. The CDR3 is made up of 14 amino acids. Germline-derived CDR1 and CDR2 are SQVTM and ANQGSEA. The CDR3, as DNA: TGCAGCGTCCAAATGGGACAGAGTAATGAAAAACTGTTTTTT. Translating gives CSVQMGQSNEKLFF. Based on the CDR3 plus reference TRBV29-1 and TRBJ1-4, the full variable domain is SAVISQKPSRDICQRGTSLTIQCQVDSQVTMMFWYRQQPGQSLTLIATANQGSEATYESGFVIDKFPISRPNLTFSTLTVSNMSPEDSSIYLCSVQMGQSNEKLFFGSGTQLSVL.

The chain employs TRBV2 and TRBJ2-5; D is possibly TRBD1 (6 bases). Germline V gene lookup returns CDR1 SNHLY and CDR2 FYNNEI. The ends were cut back, 2 bases at V and 5 bases at J, with 9 bases in the middle. The CDR3 has 13 amino acids. CDR3 residues: CASSEWTAETQYF. CDR3 nucleotides: TGTGCCAGCAGTGAATGGACAGCGGAGACCCAGTACTTC.